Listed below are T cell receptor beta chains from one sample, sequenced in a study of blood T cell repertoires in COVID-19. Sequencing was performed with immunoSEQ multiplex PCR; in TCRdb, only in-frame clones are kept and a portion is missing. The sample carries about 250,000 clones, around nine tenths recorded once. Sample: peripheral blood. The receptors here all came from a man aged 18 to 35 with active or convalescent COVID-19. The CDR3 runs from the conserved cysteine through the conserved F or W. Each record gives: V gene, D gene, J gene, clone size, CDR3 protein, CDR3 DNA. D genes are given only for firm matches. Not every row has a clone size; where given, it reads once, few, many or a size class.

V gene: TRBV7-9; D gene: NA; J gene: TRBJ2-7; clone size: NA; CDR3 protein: CASSLVGGSRPYEQYF; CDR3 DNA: TGTGCCAGCAGCTTAGTCGGCGGGTCGAGACCCTACGAGCAGTACTTC
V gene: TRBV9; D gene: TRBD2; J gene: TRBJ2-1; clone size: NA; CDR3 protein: CASSAALAGGPYNEQFF; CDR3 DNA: TGTGCCAGCAGCGCAGCACTAGCGGGGGGGCCATACAATGAGCAGTTCTTC
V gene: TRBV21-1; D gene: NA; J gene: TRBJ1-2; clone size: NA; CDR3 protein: CASSKGRIKGGGLSYGYTF; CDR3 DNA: TGTGCCAGCAGCAAAGGCAGGATCAAGGGTGGAGGGCTAAGCTATGGCTACACCTTC
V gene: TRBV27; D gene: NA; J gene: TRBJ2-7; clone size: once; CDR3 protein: CASSPRVSYEQYF; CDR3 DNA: TGTGCCAGCAGTCCCAGGGTTTCCTACGAGCAGTACTTC
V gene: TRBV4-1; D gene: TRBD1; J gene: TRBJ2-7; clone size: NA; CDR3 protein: CASSPLGQLSYEQYF; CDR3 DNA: TGCGCCAGCAGCCCCCTGGGACAGCTCTCCTACGAGCAGTACTTC
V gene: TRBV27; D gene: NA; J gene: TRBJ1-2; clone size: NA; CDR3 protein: CASSLRANYGYTF; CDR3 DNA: TGTGCCAGCAGTTTACGGGCTAACTATGGCTACACCTTC
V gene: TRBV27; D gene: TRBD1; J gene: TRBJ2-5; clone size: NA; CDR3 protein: CASSPRTGQETQYF; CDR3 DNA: TGTGCCAGCAGTCCTCGGACAGGCCAAGAGACCCAGTACTTC
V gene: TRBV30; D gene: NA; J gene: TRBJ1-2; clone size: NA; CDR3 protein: CAEAGAGYGYTF; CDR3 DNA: TGTGCCGAGGCGGGGGCCGGCTATGGCTACACCTTC
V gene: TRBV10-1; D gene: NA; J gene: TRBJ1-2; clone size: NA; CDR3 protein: CASTLGDGYGYTF; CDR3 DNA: TGCGCCAGCACTCTGGGAGACGGGTATGGCTACACCTTC
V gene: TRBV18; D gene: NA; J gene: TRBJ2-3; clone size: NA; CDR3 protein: CASSPTSSTDTQYF; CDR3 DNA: TGTGCCAGCTCACCAACTAGCAGCACAGATACGCAGTATTTT
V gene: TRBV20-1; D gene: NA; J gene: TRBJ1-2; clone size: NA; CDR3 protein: CSASVKGTTGYGYTF; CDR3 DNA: TGCAGTGCTAGTGTGAAGGGGACTACCGGCTATGGCTACACCTTC
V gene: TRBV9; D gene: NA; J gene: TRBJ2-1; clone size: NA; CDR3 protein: CASSGRRRDEQFF; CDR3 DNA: TGTGCCAGCAGCGGACGCAGGCGCGATGAGCAGTTCTTC
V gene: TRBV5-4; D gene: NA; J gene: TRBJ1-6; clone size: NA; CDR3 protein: CASSHETGLGSPLHF; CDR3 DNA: TGTGCCAGCAGCCACGAAACAGGGTTAGGTTCACCCCTCCACTTT
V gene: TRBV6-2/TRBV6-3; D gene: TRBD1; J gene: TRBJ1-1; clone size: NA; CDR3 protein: CASSYPFYRGQGTEAFF; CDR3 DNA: TGTGCCAGCAGTTATCCCTTCTACAGGGGGCAAGGGACTGAAGCTTTCTTT
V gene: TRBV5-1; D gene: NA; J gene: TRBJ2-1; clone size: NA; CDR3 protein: CASSPNFGPSADEQFF; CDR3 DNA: TGCGCCAGCAGTCCAAATTTCGGCCCTAGCGCTGATGAGCAGTTCTTC
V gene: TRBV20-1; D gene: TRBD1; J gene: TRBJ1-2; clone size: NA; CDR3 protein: CSASGVPGGSAGYTF; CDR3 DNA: TGCAGTGCTAGTGGGGTGCCAGGGGGCTCGGCTGGCTACACCTTC